These 9 T cell receptor beta chains originate from one sample sequenced in a study of blood T cells in healthy people across ages. Primed by a sample-barcoded 5' primer and a J-beta primer mix, a second PCR proceeded for about 6 to 11 cycles. One entry per CDR3 protein, called by TCRdb with MiXCR from the 5' RACE reads. Here the sample spans 1.5 million to 2 million distinct CDR3 sequences, about 31% being singletons. The sequenced material came from blood. The source of these receptors is a woman aged 25-40 years in good health.

J is TRBJ2-3 and V is TRBV3-1; 13 bases line up with TRBD2. Germline loops: CDR1 LGHDT, CDR2 YNNKEL (reference sequence). With V trimmed by 5 bases and J by 7 bases, 3 bases remained unmatched. The CDR3 consists of 14 residues. The CDR3 DNA sequence: TGTGCCAGCAGCTACGGGACTAGCGGGAATACGCAGTATTTT. It yields the protein CASSYGTSGNTQYF.

This clonotype has more than one count but fewer than ten. The chain employs TRBV4-2 and TRBJ2-7; TRBD1 matches 9 bases. This CDR3 region has 15 residues. V shed 0 bases, J shed 3 bases, and the junction held 3 bases outside the gene matches. Germline V gene sequence: CDR1 LGHNA, CDR2 YNFKEQ. DNA for the CDR3: TGTGCCAGCAGCCAAGATCGACAGGGGGACTACGAGCAGTACTTC. It encodes CASSQDRQGDYEQYF.

This clonotype has only one observation. V gene TRBV7-2 combines with J gene TRBJ1-5; D ambiguous. The length of the CDR3 is 12 residues. Germline assignment: CDR1 SGHTA and CDR2 FQGNSA. The V end was cut by 3 bases, the J end by 9 bases, with 9 bases between. CDR3: CASSLDCGPQHF. CDR3 coding DNA: TGTGCCAGCAGCTTGGACTGCGGGCCCCAGCATTTT.

This clonotype was observed many times. V gene TRBV18 combines with J gene TRBJ2-5; perhaps TRBD2 as D (6 bases). The germline CDR1 and CDR2 sequences are KGHSH and LQKENI. CDR3 length equals 12 residues. The ends were cut back, 3 bases at V and 4 bases at J, with 6 bases in the middle. CDR3 protein: CASSPEGETQYF. The CDR3 bases are TGTGCCAGCTCACCGGAGGGAGAGACCCAGTACTTC.

The chain links TRBV10-3 to TRBJ2-3; perhaps TRBD2 as D (5 bases). The CDR3 is 18 amino acids. V lost 0 bases and J 0 bases, leaving 16 bases between the germline ends. Germline CDR1 and CDR2: ENHRY and SYGVKD. The CDR3 protein is CAISESPGLERSTDTQYF. The CDR3 DNA follows: TGTGCCATCAGTGAGTCGCCTGGACTCGAACGGAGCACAGATACGCAGTATTTT.

The J gene is TRBJ2-7, the V gene TRBV28; 9 positions match TRBD1. CDR3 size: 13 residues. Per the germline V gene, CDR1 is MDHEN and CDR2 is SYDVKM. The V and J ends lost 4 bases and 12 bases, in that order; junction bases with no gene match: 10. The CDR3 sequence is CASSWGQGRPGYF. Here the CDR3 DNA reads TGTGCCAGCAGTTGGGGACAGGGAAGGCCGGGGTACTTC.

The rearrangement joins TRBV28 to TRBJ2-7; TRBD1 aligns across 11 bases. Germline CDR1 MDHEN, CDR2 SYDVKM. This CDR3 is 14 amino acids long. With 8 bases clipped from V and 4 bases from J, the junction kept 7 bases outside the gene matches. CDR3 coding DNA: TGTGCCAGCGCCGGGACAGGGGGAAGGTACGAGCAGTACTTC. It is translated as CASAGTGGRYEQYF. Together with reference TRBV28 and TRBJ2-7, the CDR3 gives the full variable domain: DVKVTQSSRYLVKRTGEKVFLECVQDMDHENMFWYRQDPGLGLRLIYFSYDVKMKEKGDIPEGYSVSREKKERFSLILESASTNQTSMYLCASAGTGGRYEQYFGPGTRLTVT.

This clonotype has more than one count but fewer than ten. The CDR3 is CATRDNRGESRGNEQFF. As DNA, the CDR3 is TGTGCCACCAGAGACAACAGGGGGGAGAGCCGAGGCAATGAGCAGTTCTTC. The chain is built from TRBV10-3 and TRBJ2-1, with 8 bases fitting TRBD1. CDR3 length: 17 amino acids. The germline V gene has CDR1 ENHRY and CDR2 SYGVKD. Trimming cost V 10 bases and J 6 bases; bases outside gene matches: 20.

This chain joins TRBV20-1 and TRBJ2-2; TRBD2 might be the D (5 bases). The V and J ends lost 1 base and 2 bases respectively, with 8 bases between them. The CDR3 runs 14 residues. In germline, CDR1 is DFQATT, CDR2 SNEGSKA (reference sequence). The CDR3, as DNA: TGCAGTGCTAGAGGGTCGGGAAACACCGGGGAGCTGTTTTTT. Translation: CSARGSGNTGELFF.